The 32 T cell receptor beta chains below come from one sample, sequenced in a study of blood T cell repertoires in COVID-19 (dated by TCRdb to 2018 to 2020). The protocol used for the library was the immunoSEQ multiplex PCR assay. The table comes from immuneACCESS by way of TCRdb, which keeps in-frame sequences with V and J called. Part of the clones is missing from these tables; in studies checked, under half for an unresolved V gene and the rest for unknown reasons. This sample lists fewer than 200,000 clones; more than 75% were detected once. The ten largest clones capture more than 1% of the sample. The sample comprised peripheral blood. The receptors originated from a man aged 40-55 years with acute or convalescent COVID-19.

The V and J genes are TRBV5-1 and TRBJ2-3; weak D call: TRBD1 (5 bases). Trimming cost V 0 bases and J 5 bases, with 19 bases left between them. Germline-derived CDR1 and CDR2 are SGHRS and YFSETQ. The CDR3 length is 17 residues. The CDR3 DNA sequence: TGCGCCAGCAGCTTGGGGGGTTTTATAGGGGTTGAAGATACGCAGTATTTT. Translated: CASSLGGFIGVEDTQYF.

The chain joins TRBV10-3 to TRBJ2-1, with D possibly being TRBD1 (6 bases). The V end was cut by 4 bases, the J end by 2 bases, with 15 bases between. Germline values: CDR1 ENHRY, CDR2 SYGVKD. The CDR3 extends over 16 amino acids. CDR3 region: CAISVVSGQTYNEQFF. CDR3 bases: TGTGCCATCAGTGTAGTGAGTGGACAGACCTACAATGAGCAGTTCTTC.

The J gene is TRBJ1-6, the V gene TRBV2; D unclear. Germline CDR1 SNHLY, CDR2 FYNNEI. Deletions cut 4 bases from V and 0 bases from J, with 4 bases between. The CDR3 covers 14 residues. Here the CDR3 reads CASSVGSYNSPLHF. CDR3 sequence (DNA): TGTGCCAGCAGTGTCGGCTCCTATAATTCACCCCTCCACTTT.

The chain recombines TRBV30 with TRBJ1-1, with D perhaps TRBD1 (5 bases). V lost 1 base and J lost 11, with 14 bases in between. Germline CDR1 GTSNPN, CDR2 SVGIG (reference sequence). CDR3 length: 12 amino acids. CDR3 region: CAWSAAAGRAFF. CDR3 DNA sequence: TGTGCCTGGAGTGCCGCGGCGGGGCGCGCTTTCTTT.

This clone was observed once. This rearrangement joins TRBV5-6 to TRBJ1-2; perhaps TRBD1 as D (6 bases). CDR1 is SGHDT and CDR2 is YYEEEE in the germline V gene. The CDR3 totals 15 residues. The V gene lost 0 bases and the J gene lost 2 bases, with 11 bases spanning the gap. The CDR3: CASSLGGTRNYGYTF. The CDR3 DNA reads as TGTGCCAGCAGCTTGGGGGGGACAAGGAACTATGGCTACACCTTC.

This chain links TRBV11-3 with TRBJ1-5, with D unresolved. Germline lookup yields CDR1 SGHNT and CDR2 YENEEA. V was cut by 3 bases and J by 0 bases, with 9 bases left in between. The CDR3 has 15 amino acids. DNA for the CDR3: TGTGCCAGCAGCTTTCACAGAGATAGCAATCAGCCCCAGCATTTT. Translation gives CASSFHRDSNQPQHF.

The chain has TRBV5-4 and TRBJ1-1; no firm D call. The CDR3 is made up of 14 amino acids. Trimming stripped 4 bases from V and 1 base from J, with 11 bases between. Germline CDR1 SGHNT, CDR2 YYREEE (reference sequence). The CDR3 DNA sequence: TGTGCCAGCAGCGTGCAGGTGGCGAACACTGAAGCTTTCTTT. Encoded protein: CASSVQVANTEAFF.

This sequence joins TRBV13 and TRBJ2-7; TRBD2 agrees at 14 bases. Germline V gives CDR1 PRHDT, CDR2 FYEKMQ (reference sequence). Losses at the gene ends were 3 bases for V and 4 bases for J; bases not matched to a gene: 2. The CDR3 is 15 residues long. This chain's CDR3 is CASSLTSGGEYEQYF. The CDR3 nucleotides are TGTGCCAGCAGCTTGACTAGCGGGGGGGAATACGAGCAGTACTTC.

The CDR3 reads CASSEGAKSDGYTF. The CDR3 DNA sequence: TGTGCCAGCAGTGAAGGGGCGAAGTCCGATGGCTACACCTTC. The rearrangement joins TRBV6-1 to TRBJ1-2; D is undetermined. Germline lookup yields CDR1 MNHNS and CDR2 SASEGT. The CDR3 runs to 14 residues. V shed 1 base and J shed 6 bases, with 12 bases lying between them.

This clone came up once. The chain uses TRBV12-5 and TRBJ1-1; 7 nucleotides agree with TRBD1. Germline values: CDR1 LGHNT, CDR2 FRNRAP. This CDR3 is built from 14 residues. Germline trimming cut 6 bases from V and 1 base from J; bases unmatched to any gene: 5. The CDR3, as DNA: TGTGCTAGTGGCTCTTCAGGGGGGAACACTGAAGCTTTCTTT. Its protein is CASGSSGGNTEAFF.

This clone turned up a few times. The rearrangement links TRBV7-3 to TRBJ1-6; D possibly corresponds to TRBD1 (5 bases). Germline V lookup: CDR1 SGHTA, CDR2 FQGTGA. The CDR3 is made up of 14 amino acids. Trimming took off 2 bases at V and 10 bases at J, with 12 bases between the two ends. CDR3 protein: CASSLRGVASPLHF. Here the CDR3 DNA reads TGTGCCAGCAGCTTACGGGGGGTTGCATCACCCCTCCACTTT. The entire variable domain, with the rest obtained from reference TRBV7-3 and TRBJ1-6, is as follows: GAGVSQTPSNKVTEKGKYVELRCDPISGHTALYWYRQSLGQGPEFLIYFQGTGAADDSGLPNDRFFAVRPEGSVSTLKIQRTERGDSAVYLCASSLRGVASPLHFGNGTRLTVT.

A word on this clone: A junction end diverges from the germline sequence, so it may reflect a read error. The CDR3 spells CAWSDGDRVNF. The CDR3 DNA is TGTGCCTGGAGTGACGGGGACAGGGTGAACTTC. This sequence joins TRBV30 and TRBJ2-7; TRBD1 matches 9 bases. Per the germline V gene, CDR1 is GTSNPN and CDR2 is SVGIG (reference sequence). This CDR3 region has 11 residues.

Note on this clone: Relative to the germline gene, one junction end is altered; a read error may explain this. This CDR3 reads CASHNPTGGSRDF. Here the CDR3 DNA reads TGTGCCAGCCACAACCCCACAGGGGGTTCCCGGGACTTC. This rearrangement joins TRBV6-5 to TRBJ2-7; TRBD1 agrees at 8 bases. This CDR3 has 13 amino acids. Germline CDR1 and CDR2: MNHEY and SVGAGI.

The CDR3 region is CATSRDVSSYTF. The DNA for the CDR3 is TGTGCCACCAGCAGAGATGTGTCAAGCTACACCTTC. The chain employs TRBV15 and TRBJ1-2; no reliable D call. CDR3 size: 12 residues. Trimming stripped 0 bases from V and 9 bases from J, with 8 bases between. CDR1 is LNHNV, CDR2 YYDKDF, per germline (reference sequence).

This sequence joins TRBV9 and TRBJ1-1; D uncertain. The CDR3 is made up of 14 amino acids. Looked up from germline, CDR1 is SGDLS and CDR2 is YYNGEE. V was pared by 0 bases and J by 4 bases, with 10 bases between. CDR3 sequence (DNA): TGTGCCAGCAGCGTAGGTCGCCGGGGCACTGAAGCTTTCTTT. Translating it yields CASSVGRRGTEAFF.

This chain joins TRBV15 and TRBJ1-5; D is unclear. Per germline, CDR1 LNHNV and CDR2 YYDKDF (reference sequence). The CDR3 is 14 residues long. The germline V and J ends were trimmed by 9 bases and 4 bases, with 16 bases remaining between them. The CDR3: CATAPNWENQPQHF. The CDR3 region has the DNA TGTGCCACGGCACCCAATTGGGAGAATCAGCCCCAGCATTTT.

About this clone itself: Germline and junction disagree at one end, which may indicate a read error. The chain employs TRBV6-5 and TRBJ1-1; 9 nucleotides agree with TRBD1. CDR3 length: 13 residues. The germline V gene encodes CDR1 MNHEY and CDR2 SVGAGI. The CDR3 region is CAISTGGLSVAFF. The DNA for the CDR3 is TGTGCCATCAGTACAGGGGGCTTATCAGTGGCTTTCTTT.

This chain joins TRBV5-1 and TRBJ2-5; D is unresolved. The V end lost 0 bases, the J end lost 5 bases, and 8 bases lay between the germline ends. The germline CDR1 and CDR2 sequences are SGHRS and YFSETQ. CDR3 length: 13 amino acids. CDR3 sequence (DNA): TGCGCCAGCAGCTTGGAATCGCGGGAGACCCAGTACTTC. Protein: CASSLESRETQYF.

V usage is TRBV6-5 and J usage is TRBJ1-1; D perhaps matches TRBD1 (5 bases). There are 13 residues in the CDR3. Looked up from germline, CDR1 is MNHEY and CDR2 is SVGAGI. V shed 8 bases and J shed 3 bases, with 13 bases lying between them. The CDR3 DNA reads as TGTGCCAGCGGTCGAGCGGGGGACACTGAAGCTTTCTTT. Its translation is CASGRAGDTEAFF.

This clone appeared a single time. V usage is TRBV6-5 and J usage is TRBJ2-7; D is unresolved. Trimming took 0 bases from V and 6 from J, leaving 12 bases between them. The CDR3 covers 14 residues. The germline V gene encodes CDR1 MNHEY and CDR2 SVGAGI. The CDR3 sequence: CASSYSGQVSEQYF. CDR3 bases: TGTGCCAGCAGTTACTCGGGCCAGGTTAGCGAGCAGTACTTC.

The CDR3 nucleotides are TGTGCCAGCAGCCGGTCGCTGAACACTGAAGCTTTCTTT. Its protein is CASSRSLNTEAFF. This chain connects TRBV5-5 to TRBJ1-1, with D unclear. V lost 4 bases, J lost 0 bases, and 7 bases lay in between. Germline CDR1 SGHKS, CDR2 YYEKEE (reference sequence). The length of the CDR3 is 13 residues.

CDR3 DNA: TGCAGCGTTTCATCGGGGGGGGATAATTCACCCCTCCACTTT. Translating it yields CSVSSGGDNSPLHF. The rearrangement uses TRBV29-1 and TRBJ1-6; the D gene is possibly TRBD1 (5 bases). The CDR3 runs to 14 residues. The germline V gene has CDR1 SQVTM and CDR2 ANQGSEA. The V and J ends lost 5 bases and 5 bases respectively, with 13 bases between them.

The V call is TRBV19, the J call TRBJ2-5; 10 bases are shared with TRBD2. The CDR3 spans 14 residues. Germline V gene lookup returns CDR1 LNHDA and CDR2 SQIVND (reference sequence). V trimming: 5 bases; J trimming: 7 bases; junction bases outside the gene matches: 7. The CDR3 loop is CASSGAGGVTTQYF. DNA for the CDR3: TGTGCCAGTAGTGGAGCGGGGGGGGTGACGACCCAGTACTTC. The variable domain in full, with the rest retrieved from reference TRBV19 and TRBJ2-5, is DGGITQSPKYLFRKEGQNVTLSCEQNLNHDAMYWYRQDPGQGLRLIYYSQIVNDFQKGDIAEGYSVSREKKESFPLTVTSAQKNPTAFYLCASSGAGGVTTQYFGPGTRLLVL.

The CDR3 region has the DNA TGTGCCAGCAGTTCGGACAGCCAGGTCAAAAACATTCAGTACTTC. It is translated as CASSSDSQVKNIQYF. The chain combines TRBV2 with TRBJ2-4, with D perhaps matching TRBD1 (6 bases). The CDR3 runs to 15 residues. The germline V gene has CDR1 SNHLY and CDR2 FYNNEI. The ends were cut back, 5 bases at V and 3 bases at J, with 14 bases in the middle.

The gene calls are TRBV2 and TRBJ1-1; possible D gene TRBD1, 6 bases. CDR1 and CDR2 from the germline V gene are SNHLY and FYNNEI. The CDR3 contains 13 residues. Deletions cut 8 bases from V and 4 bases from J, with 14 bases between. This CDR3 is CASLVKGGTEAFF. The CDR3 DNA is TGTGCCAGCCTGGTCAAAGGGGGCACTGAAGCTTTCTTT.

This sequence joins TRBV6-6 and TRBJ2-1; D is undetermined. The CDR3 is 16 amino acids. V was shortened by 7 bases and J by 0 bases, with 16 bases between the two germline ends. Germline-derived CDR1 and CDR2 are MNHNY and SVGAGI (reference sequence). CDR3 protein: CASTLLRGASYNEQFF. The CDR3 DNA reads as TGTGCCAGCACTCTACTTCGCGGAGCCTCCTACAATGAGCAGTTCTTC.

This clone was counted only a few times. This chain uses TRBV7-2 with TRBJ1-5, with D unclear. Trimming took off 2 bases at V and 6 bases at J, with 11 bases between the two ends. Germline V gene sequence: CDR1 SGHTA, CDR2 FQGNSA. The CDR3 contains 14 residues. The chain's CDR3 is CASSLILTGQPQHF. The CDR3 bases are TGTGCCAGCAGCTTAATACTGACGGGTCAGCCCCAGCATTTT. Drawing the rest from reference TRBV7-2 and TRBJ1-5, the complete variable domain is GAGVSQSPSNKVTEKGKDVELRCDPISGHTALYWYRQSLGQGLEFLIYFQGNSAPDKSGLPSDRFSAERTGGSVSTLTIQRTQQEDSAVYLCASSLILTGQPQHFGDGTRLSIL.

The DNA for the CDR3 is TGTGCCAGCAGCGCTCAGGGGAAGAATTCACCCCTCCACTTT. Translated: CASSAQGKNSPLHF. The chain carries TRBV5-4 and TRBJ1-6, with D maybe TRBD1 (6 bases). Per germline, CDR1 SGHNT and CDR2 YYREEE (reference sequence). The CDR3 runs to 14 residues. Trimming pared 4 bases from V and 7 bases from J, leaving 12 bases between.

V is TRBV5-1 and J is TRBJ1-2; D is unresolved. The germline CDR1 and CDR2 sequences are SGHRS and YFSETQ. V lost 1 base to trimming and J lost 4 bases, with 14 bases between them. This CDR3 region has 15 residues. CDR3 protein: CASSLNSGPSYGYTF. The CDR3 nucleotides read TGCGCCAGCAGCTTGAATAGCGGACCCAGCTATGGCTACACCTTC.

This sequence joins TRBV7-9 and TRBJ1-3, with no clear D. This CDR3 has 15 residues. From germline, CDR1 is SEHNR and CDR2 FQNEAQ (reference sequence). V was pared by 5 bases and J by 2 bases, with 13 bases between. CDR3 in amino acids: CASSPGGITGNTIYF. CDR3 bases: TGTGCCAGCAGCCCTGGAGGGATAACTGGAAACACCATATATTTT.

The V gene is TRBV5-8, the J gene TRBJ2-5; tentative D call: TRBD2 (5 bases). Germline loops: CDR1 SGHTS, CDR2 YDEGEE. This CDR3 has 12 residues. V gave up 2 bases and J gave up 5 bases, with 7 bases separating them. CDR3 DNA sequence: TGTGCCAGCAGCTTCCCGGGGGAGACCCAGTACTTC. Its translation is CASSFPGETQYF.

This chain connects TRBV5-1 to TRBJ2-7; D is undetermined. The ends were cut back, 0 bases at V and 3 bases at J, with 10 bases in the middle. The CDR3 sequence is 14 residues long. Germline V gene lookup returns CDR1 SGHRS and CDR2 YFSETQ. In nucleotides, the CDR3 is TGCGCCAGCAGCTTGGGGCTTTCAGGCTACGAGCAGTACTTC. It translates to CASSLGLSGYEQYF.